This record looks at one T cell receptor (beta chain) sequence and its context. What it binds is unknown. The sample comes from a study of cytomegalovirus exposure and HLA in healthy donors. Per the germline V gene, CDR1 is SQVTM and CDR2 is ANQGSEA. The ends lost 7 bases at V and 9 bases at J; junction bases unmatched: 8. The CDR3 spans 13 residues. Notes on the study in general: With later analysis, a missense DCLRE1C variant became linked to TCR beta V- and J-gene trimming. TRBV6-2, TRBV6-3 and some other V segments were excluded as indistinguishable. Sequences of the TCR beta chain were said to predict the HLA-A and HLA-B alleles of most subjects accurately. In an earlier analysis, in approximately 630 donors, most V segments appeared productive either ~87% or ~30% of the time.

PCR was performed using 60 Vbeta and 13 Jbeta primers. Libraries were prepared by immunoSEQ multiplex PCR; TCRdb keeps only in-frame clonotypes and omits some of them. This listing includes some 76,000 clones. The source is a man between 40 and 49 years old in good health and CMV-seronegative. The material sequenced was PBMCs. V gene TRBV29-1 combines with J gene TRBJ2-1; TRBD2 matches 11 bases. CDR3 bases: TGCAGCGGTGGGGGACTAGCGGACGGTGAGCAGTTCTTC. Its translation is CSGGGLADGEQFF.